Below, 18 T cell receptor beta chains from the same sample are listed, as sequenced in a study of blood T cell repertoires in COVID-19. This table comes from immunoSEQ multiplex PCR, and its TCRdb copy is limited to in-frame clones, with some not included. The sample shows 130,000 to 150,000 clones, 88% of them seen only once. The specimen sequenced was peripheral blood. Every receptor here comes from a man aged 65 to 79 with acute or convalescent COVID-19.

The gene calls are TRBV19 and TRBJ2-1, with TRBD2 as a possible D gene (6 bases). This CDR3 is 15 amino acids long. Germline lookup yields CDR1 LNHDA and CDR2 SQIVND (reference sequence). V lost 7 bases to trimming and J lost 7 bases, with 20 bases between them. This CDR3 is CASTPRGISINEQFF. The CDR3 DNA reads as TGTGCCAGTACCCCGCGCGGGATCAGTATTAATGAGCAGTTCTTC.

V gene TRBV6-5 combines with J gene TRBJ2-2; 8 bases are a match to TRBD1. Per the germline V gene, CDR1 is MNHEY and CDR2 is SVGAGI. The V and J ends lost 4 bases and 5 bases, in that order; junction bases with no gene match: 9. The CDR3 runs 16 residues. The CDR3 protein is CASSSTDRGRTGELFF. CDR3 DNA: TGTGCCAGCAGTTCTACAGACAGGGGTAGGACCGGGGAGCTGTTTTTT.

The chain carries TRBV5-1 and TRBJ1-1, with 9 bases that match TRBD1. Per the germline V gene, CDR1 is SGHRS and CDR2 is YFSETQ. V trimming: 0 bases; J trimming: 4 bases; junction bases outside the gene matches: 7. The CDR3 is 16 residues long. The CDR3 protein is CASSLGDRVGITEAFF. In nucleotides, the CDR3 is TGCGCCAGCAGCTTGGGGGACAGGGTAGGAATCACTGAAGCTTTCTTT.

This clone was counted once. This chain uses TRBV5-1 with TRBJ1-4; perhaps TRBD1 as D (6 bases). V was cut by 0 bases and J by 0 bases, with 12 bases left in between. This CDR3 contains 17 residues. The germline V gene encodes CDR1 SGHRS and CDR2 YFSETQ. CDR3 sequence (DNA): TGCGCCAGCAGCTTGGCCAAGGGGGAATCAACTAATGAAAAACTGTTTTTT. Its translation: CASSLAKGESTNEKLFF.

J is TRBJ2-2 and V is TRBV28; 7 bases map to TRBD1. The J segment lost 0 bases and the V segment lost 0 bases, leaving 7 bases of the junction unmatched. Germline V gene data show CDR1 as MDHEN and CDR2 as SYDVKM. The CDR3 loop spans 18 amino acids. The CDR3 loop reads CASSLWGRGQTNTGELFF. The DNA for the CDR3 is TGTGCCAGCAGTTTATGGGGTCGGGGACAGACGAACACCGGGGAGCTGTTTTTT.

The CDR3 DNA reads TGTGCCAGCAGCTTAGTCCCGGGACTAGCGTCTAATGAGCAGTTCTTC. Encoded protein: CASSLVPGLASNEQFF. V gene TRBV11-2 combines with J gene TRBJ2-1, with 10 bases aligning to TRBD2. The CDR3 is made up of 16 amino acids. Germline V gene sequence: CDR1 SGHAT, CDR2 FQNNGV. Trimming at V came to 1 base and at J to 7 bases, leaving 7 bases not matched to a gene.

The chain joins TRBV29-1 to TRBJ2-4; 7 positions match TRBD1. Germline CDR1 SQVTM, CDR2 ANQGSEA. CDR3 length: 14 amino acids. After removal of 2 bases from V and 1 base from J, the junction contained 2 bases not matched to a gene. CDR3 nucleotides: TGCAGCGTTGAAAAGGGGGCGGCCAAAAACATTCAGTACTTC. This gives the protein CSVEKGAAKNIQYF.

The chain employs TRBV5-1 and TRBJ2-7; weak D call: TRBD2 (6 bases). The V and J ends lost 4 bases and 3 bases respectively, with 14 bases between them. CDR3 length: 14 residues. The V gene's germline CDR1 is SGHRS and CDR2 YFSETQ. The CDR3 is CASSRQEGYYEQYF. DNA of the CDR3: TGCGCCAGCAGCCGGCAGGAGGGGTACTACGAGCAGTACTTC.

The CDR3 DNA reads as TGTGCCTGGAGTAGAGATAATTCACCCCTCCACTTT. It specifies CAWSRDNSPLHF. V gene TRBV30 combines with J gene TRBJ1-6; D gene uncertain. Trimming stripped 2 bases from V and 5 bases from J, with 4 bases between. The CDR3 spans 12 residues. CDR1 and CDR2 (germline): GTSNPN, SVGIG (reference sequence).

V and J are TRBV11-3 and TRBJ1-5, with D unclear. The germline CDR1 and CDR2 sequences are SGHNT and YENEEA. CDR3 length: 13 amino acids. Trimming stripped 3 bases from V and 4 bases from J, with 7 bases between. The CDR3 nucleotides read TGTGCCAGCAGCTTTATCAGTAATCAGCCCCAGCATTTT. This gives the protein CASSFISNQPQHF.

CDR3 coding DNA: TGTGCCAGCAGCGCGGGACTAGCCTACAATGAGCAGTTCTTC. It specifies CASSAGLAYNEQFF. V usage is TRBV6-4 and J usage is TRBJ2-1, with 8 bases lining up with TRBD2. Germline V gene data show CDR1 as MRHNA and CDR2 as SNTAGT. The CDR3 runs to 14 residues. V was pared by 6 bases and J by 2 bases, with 3 bases of the junction left unmatched.

The gene calls are TRBV4-1 and TRBJ2-5, with D uncertain. Trimming left V 4 bases short and J 0 bases short, with 12 bases between. CDR3 length equals 15 residues. The germline V gene has CDR1 MGHRA and CDR2 YSYEKL. The CDR3 sequence is CASSPQTQNQETQYF. The CDR3 nucleotides read TGCGCCAGCAGCCCGCAGACACAGAACCAAGAGACCCAGTACTTC.

The chain's CDR3 is CASRATSGGRSYNEQFF. CDR3 sequence (DNA): TGTGCCAGTAGAGCTACTAGCGGGGGGCGCTCCTACAATGAGCAGTTCTTC. The J gene is TRBJ2-1, the V gene TRBV19; 12 bases map to TRBD2. Germline V lookup: CDR1 LNHDA, CDR2 SQIVND (reference sequence). The CDR3 sequence is 17 residues long. V trimming: 6 bases; J trimming: 0 bases; junction bases outside the gene matches: 6.

The DNA for the CDR3 is TGTGCCAGCAGCCCCAGGGGCACTGAAGCTTTCTTT. Translation gives CASSPRGTEAFF. The chain uses TRBV12-3 or TRBV12-4 and TRBJ1-1, with D possibly being TRBD1 (6 bases). V dropped 6 bases and J dropped 4 bases, with 9 bases sitting between them. The CDR3 covers 12 residues.

The rearrangement links TRBV29-1 to TRBJ2-5, with 7 bases that match TRBD1. Per the germline V gene, CDR1 is SQVTM and CDR2 is ANQGSEA. The CDR3 is 13 amino acids. With 2 bases clipped from V and 4 bases from J, the junction kept 4 bases outside the gene matches. This chain's CDR3 is CSVERGLRETQYF. The DNA of the CDR3 is TGCAGCGTTGAAAGGGGGCTAAGAGAGACCCAGTACTTC.

The chain recombines TRBV21-1 with TRBJ1-6; the table's D call TRBD1 went unverified against the DNA. TRBV21-1 is a documented pseudogene. This CDR3 has 14 amino acids. The CDR3 nucleotides are TGTGCCAGCAGCGGGCACAGGTGGGATTCACCCCTCCACTTT. Residues: CASSGHRWDSPLHF.

The genes are TRBV27 and TRBJ2-7, with a possible D match to TRBD1 (6 bases). The V and J ends lost 6 bases and 7 bases respectively, with 13 bases between them. Germline CDR1 is MNHEY and CDR2 is SMNVEV (reference sequence). CDR3 length: 12 residues. CDR3 residues: CASRSQGPEQYF. CDR3 sequence (DNA): TGTGCCAGCAGATCACAGGGTCCAGAGCAGTACTTC.

The chain employs TRBV12-3 or TRBV12-4 and TRBJ2-1; 8 bases line up with TRBD1. Trimming removed 6 bases from V and 7 bases from J; junction bases left unmatched: 5. There are 13 residues in the CDR3. As DNA, the CDR3 is TGTGCCAGCAGAATACACAGGGGGAATGAGCAGTTCTTC. Translation gives CASRIHRGNEQFF.